The present entry profiles one T cell receptor beta chain with its context. As yet, its antigen is unknown. The sample is drawn from a study of T cell repertoires in cytomegalovirus infection. Study outcomes and limitations: Cumulative public TCR beta family frequency identified carriers of CMV plus the relevant HLA.

TCRdb itself ran the reads through MiXCR, one entry per CDR3 protein. Altogether hundreds of thousands of distinct CDR3 sequences are present, 33% being singletons, with the ten largest covering roughly 15%. The CDR3 loop spans 18 amino acids. Germline loops: CDR1 SGHTA, CDR2 FQGNSA. Trimming cost V 5 bases and J 8 bases; bases outside gene matches: 19. This clonotype was sampled from a human donor in good health (CMV status not recorded). Some clones in this sample may be carry-over from other donors' samples. The chain combines TRBV7-2 with TRBJ1-2; 11 bases are shared with TRBD1. The specimen comprised cultured PBMCs, sampled from culture after CMV antigen stimulation. The CDR3 sequence: CASSPTTPGQGGFRGYTF. The CDR3 DNA sequence: TGTGCCAGCAGCCCCACTACTCCGGGACAGGGGGGTTTTAGGGGCTACACCTTC.